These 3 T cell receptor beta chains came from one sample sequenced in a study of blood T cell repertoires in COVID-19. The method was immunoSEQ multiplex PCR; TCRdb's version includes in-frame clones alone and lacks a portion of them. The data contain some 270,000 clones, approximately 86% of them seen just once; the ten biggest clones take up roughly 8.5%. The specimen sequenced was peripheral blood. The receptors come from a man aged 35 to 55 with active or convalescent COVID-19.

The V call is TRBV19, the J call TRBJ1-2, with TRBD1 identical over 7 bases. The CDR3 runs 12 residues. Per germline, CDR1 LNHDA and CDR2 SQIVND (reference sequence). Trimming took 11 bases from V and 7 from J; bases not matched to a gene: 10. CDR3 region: CAASSGTVGYTF. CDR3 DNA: TGTGCCGCATCGTCCGGGACAGTTGGCTACACCTTC.

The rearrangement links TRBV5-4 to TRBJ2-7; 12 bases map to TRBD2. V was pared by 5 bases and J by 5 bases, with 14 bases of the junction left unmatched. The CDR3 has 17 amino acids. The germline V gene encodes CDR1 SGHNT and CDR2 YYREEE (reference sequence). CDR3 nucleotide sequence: TGTGCCAGCAGTCCCGGACTAGCGGGGTTCGTCATCAACGAGCAGTACTTC. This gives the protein CASSPGLAGFVINEQYF.

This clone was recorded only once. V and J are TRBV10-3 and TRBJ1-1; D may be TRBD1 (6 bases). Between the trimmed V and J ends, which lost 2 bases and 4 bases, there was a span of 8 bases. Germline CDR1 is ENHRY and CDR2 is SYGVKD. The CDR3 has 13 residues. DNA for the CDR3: TGTGCCATCAGTGAGACAGGGATCACTGAAGCTTTCTTT. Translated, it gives CAISETGITEAFF.